Presented here are 26 T cell receptor beta chains from one specimen sequenced in a study of T-cell memory formation after mild COVID-19. TCRdb processed the 5' RACE reads anew with MiXCR; each CDR3 protein has one entry. The top ten hold more than 20% of the sample, which has about 270,000 distinct CDR3 sequences, about 20% seen once. Sequencing used PBMCs or a T cell subset sorted from them (not recorded which). The receptors derive from a young man who had mild COVID-19 (a few samples of this study predate the infection). Cell type and time point are not known.

In its sample, this clonotype was seen a few times. V and J are TRBV20-1 and TRBJ2-5, with D possibly matching TRBD2 (5 bases). This CDR3 has 13 amino acids. CDR1 DFQATT and CDR2 SNEGSKA come from the germline V gene (reference sequence). Trimming removed 8 bases at V and 1 base at J, with 14 bases between. The CDR3 loop reads CSQRRQPQETQYF. The CDR3 nucleotides are TGCAGTCAGAGGAGGCAGCCCCAAGAGACCCAGTACTTC.

A few counts support this clonotype. The V and J genes are TRBV12-3 or TRBV12-4 and TRBJ2-3, with 12 bases fitting TRBD2. This CDR3 is 15 amino acids long. The J segment lost 6 bases and the V segment lost 7 bases, leaving 8 bases of the junction unmatched. The CDR3 region is CASTILAGGGDTQYF. The CDR3 region has the DNA TGTGCCAGCACCATACTAGCGGGGGGTGGGGATACGCAGTATTTT.

The chain carries TRBV7-3 and TRBJ2-1; D could derive from TRBD1 or TRBD2 (6 bases each). V lost 5 bases and J lost 8, with 19 bases in between. This CDR3 region has 15 residues. From germline, CDR1 is SGHTA and CDR2 FQGTGA. CDR3 in amino acids: CASSPEGGPPHEQFF. In DNA form, the CDR3 reads TGTGCCAGCAGCCCCGAAGGGGGGCCCCCCCATGAGCAGTTCTTC.

The sample holds a few counts of this clonotype. The chain is built from TRBV3-1 and TRBJ2-3; 10 nucleotides align to TRBD2. The CDR3 has 14 amino acids. The V segment lost 5 bases and the J segment 3 bases; nucleotides outside the gene matches: 2. Germline V CDR1 and CDR2: LGHDT, YNNKEL (reference sequence). CDR3 amino acids: CASSTSGATDTQYF. The DNA for the CDR3 is TGTGCCAGCAGCACTAGCGGGGCAACAGATACGCAGTATTTT.

This clonotype was observed at least ten times. V and J are TRBV6-5 and TRBJ2-7; perhaps TRBD1 as D (6 bases). The V gene lost 6 bases and the J gene lost 6 bases, with 12 bases spanning the gap. This CDR3 region has 12 residues. In germline, CDR1 is MNHEY, CDR2 SVGAGI. The CDR3 loop is CASRHTGTEQYV. Written as DNA, the CDR3 is TGTGCCAGCAGACATACAGGGACCGAGCAGTACGTC.

The chain couples TRBV14 to TRBJ1-2; D is unresolved. CDR1 SGHDN and CDR2 FVKESK come from the germline V gene. The CDR3 runs to 13 residues. The V gene lost 2 bases and the J gene lost 5 bases, with 9 bases spanning the gap. The CDR3 region has the DNA TGTGCCAGCAGCCAACAACACGGTTATGGCTACACCTTC. Translating it yields CASSQQHGYGYTF.

This chain links TRBV2 with TRBJ2-5, with D possibly being TRBD1 (6 bases). Germline V gene data show CDR1 as SNHLY and CDR2 as FYNNEI. CDR3 size: 14 residues. Trimming removed 7 bases at V and 1 base at J, with 13 bases between. In DNA, the CDR3 is TGTGCCAGCACCCGCCGGGACACCCAAGAGACCCAGTACTTC. The encoded protein is CASTRRDTQETQYF.

The chain uses TRBV20-1 and TRBJ1-1; D is possibly TRBD1 (5 bases). This CDR3 region has 13 residues. The V gene's germline CDR1 is DFQATT and CDR2 SNEGSKA (reference sequence). V dropped 5 bases and J dropped 6 bases, with 16 bases sitting between them. DNA for the CDR3: TGCAGTGCTTACGTACAGGCGATCGCTGAAGCTTTCTTT. It is translated as CSAYVQAIAEAFF.

This clonotype was counted only a few times. This chain links TRBV18 with TRBJ2-2, with a weak D call TRBD1 (5 bases). Germline CDR1 is KGHSH and CDR2 is LQKENI. This CDR3 is built from 16 residues. Trimming shortened V by 2 bases and J by 1 base, and 11 bases separated the two germline ends. The CDR3 loop is CASSPGITGNTGELFF. The CDR3 coding sequence is TGTGCCAGCTCACCAGGGATCACAGGGAACACCGGGGAGCTGTTTTTT.

This clonotype has just a few counts. The gene calls are TRBV2 and TRBJ2-3; D is unclear. Trimming took 6 bases from V and 0 from J, leaving 10 bases between them. Germline V gene sequence: CDR1 SNHLY, CDR2 FYNNEI. The CDR3 is made up of 14 amino acids. The CDR3 spells CASSRTTSTDTQYF. CDR3 nucleotides: TGTGCCAGCAGCCGAACGACGAGCACAGATACGCAGTATTTT.

This clonotype was recorded at least ten times. This sequence joins TRBV20-1 and TRBJ2-3; D possibly corresponds to TRBD2 (7 bases). Trimming stripped 6 bases from V and 7 bases from J, with 20 bases between. The germline V gene has CDR1 DFQATT and CDR2 SNEGSKA (reference sequence). The CDR3 covers 14 residues. CDR3 DNA sequence: TGCAGTGCGCGTGGGGGGGGCGCGGGTTATACGCAGTATTTT. Protein sequence: CSARGGGAGYTQYF.

CDR3 loop: CASSAGTAIYNSPLHF. The CDR3, as DNA: TGTGCCAGCAGCGCGGGAACAGCGATCTATAATTCACCCCTCCACTTT. V is TRBV9 and J is TRBJ1-6, with D unclear. V gave up 3 bases and J gave up 3 bases, with 13 bases separating them. Germline lookup yields CDR1 SGDLS and CDR2 YYNGEE. CDR3 size: 16 residues.

Only a few counts were recorded for this clonotype. V gene TRBV3-1 combines with J gene TRBJ1-6; D gene unclear. Trimming stripped 1 base from V and 7 bases from J, with 11 bases between. Looked up from germline, CDR1 is LGHDT and CDR2 is YNNKEL (reference sequence). The length of the CDR3 is 15 residues. The CDR3 region has the DNA TGTGCCAGCAGCCAAGTGATCGGGCCAAATTCACCCCTCCACTTT. This gives the protein CASSQVIGPNSPLHF. Complete variable domain (other parts from reference TRBV3-1 and TRBJ1-6): DTAVSQTPKYLVTQMGNDKSIKCEQNLGHDTMYWYKQDSKKFLKIMFSYNNKELIINETVPNRFSPKSPDKAHLNLHINSLELGDSAVYFCASSQVIGPNSPLHFGNGTRLTVT.

In its sample, this clonotype was seen a few times. This chain joins TRBV5-1 and TRBJ2-3; D may be TRBD2 (5 bases). This CDR3 has 13 residues. Germline V CDR1 and CDR2: SGHRS, YFSETQ. Trimming took 2 bases from V and 6 from J, leaving 10 bases between them. CDR3 in amino acids: CASSLDLADTQYF. CDR3 in DNA: TGCGCCAGCAGCTTAGATCTAGCCGATACGCAGTATTTT. The variable domain in full, completed from reference TRBV5-1 and TRBJ2-3, reads KAGVTQTPRYLIKTRGQQVTLSCSPISGHRSVSWYQQTPGQGLQFLFEYFSETQRNKGNFPGRFSGRQFSNSRSEMNVSTLELGDSALYLCASSLDLADTQYFGPGTRLTVL.

This clonotype was detected ten times or more. The chain is built from TRBV29-1 and TRBJ2-3; D is unclear. This CDR3 contains 15 residues. V lost 1 base, J lost 2 bases, and 13 bases lay in between. The germline V gene has CDR1 SQVTM and CDR2 ANQGSEA. The CDR3 DNA reads TGCAGCGTTGAAGGGCAGGAGCAAAACACAGATACGCAGTATTTT. It specifies CSVEGQEQNTDTQYF.

This clonotype was counted only a few times. The rearrangement uses TRBV2 and TRBJ1-2, with 7 bases lining up with TRBD1. V lost 6 bases and J lost 6; bases outside the gene matches: 7. The length of the CDR3 is 13 residues. Germline assignment: CDR1 SNHLY and CDR2 FYNNEI. CDR3 protein: CASRVARGNGYTF. In DNA, the CDR3 is TGTGCCAGCAGGGTGGCCAGGGGGAATGGCTACACCTTC.

This clonotype was seen a handful of times. The rearrangement joins TRBV6-2 or TRBV6-3 to TRBJ2-5; D perhaps matches TRBD1 (8 bases). V lost 4 bases and J lost 4, with 16 bases in between. Per the germline V gene, CDR1 is MNHEY and CDR2 is SVGEGT. The CDR3 is made up of 15 amino acids. The CDR3 protein is CASSWSGTGRETQYF. Here the CDR3 DNA reads TGTGCCAGCAGTTGGAGCGGGACAGGTCGAGAGACCCAGTACTTC.

J is TRBJ2-3 and V is TRBV2; unclear D gene. The CDR3 is 15 residues long. The germline V gene has CDR1 SNHLY and CDR2 FYNNEI. Deletions cut 5 bases from V and 3 bases from J, with 15 bases between. The CDR3 nucleotides are TGTGCCAGCAGTTCCCTCGCCGGGCGGACAGATACGCAGTATTTT. Encoded protein: CASSSLAGRTDTQYF.

This clonotype was observed a handful of times. The chain combines TRBV29-1 with TRBJ1-1, with no clear D. CDR1 and CDR2 (germline): SQVTM, ANQGSEA. The CDR3 is 12 amino acids. Trimming took 3 bases from V and 1 from J, leaving 6 bases between them. This CDR3 is CSVENGNTEAFF. CDR3 in DNA: TGCAGCGTTGAGAACGGGAACACTGAAGCTTTCTTT.

This clonotype was recorded a few times. The chain couples TRBV7-9 to TRBJ2-3; D gene ambiguous. The CDR3 has 17 residues. Germline V CDR1 and CDR2: SEHNR, FQNEAQ (reference sequence). Deletions cut 6 bases from V and 6 bases from J, with 25 bases between. This CDR3 reads CASRQTPRTVDRDTQYF. CDR3 in DNA: TGTGCCAGCAGACAAACGCCGAGAACGGTTGATAGGGATACGCAGTATTTT.

The rearrangement uses TRBV11-2 and TRBJ2-3; 11 bases align to TRBD2. Unmatched junction bases numbered 4, after V lost 4 bases and J lost 1 base. Per the germline V gene, CDR1 is SGHAT and CDR2 is FQNNGV. The CDR3 sequence is 16 residues long. The CDR3 is CASSSLAGVGTDTQYF. CDR3 nucleotide sequence: TGTGCCAGCAGCTCACTAGCGGGGGTTGGCACAGATACGCAGTATTTT.

This clonotype was observed at least ten times. The chain employs TRBV13 and TRBJ1-1, with a tentative D call TRBD1 (6 bases). The germline V gene encodes CDR1 PRHDT and CDR2 FYEKMQ (reference sequence). This CDR3 contains 15 residues. V was clipped by 5 bases and J by 1 base, with 14 bases between them. The CDR3 DNA follows: TGTGCCAGCAGCGAAGGGAGGGGGGAGAACACTGAAGCTTTCTTT. It specifies CASSEGRGENTEAFF.

This clonotype has more than one count but fewer than ten. The chain carries TRBV7-6 and TRBJ2-1; D possibly uses TRBD1 or TRBD2 (5 bases each). This CDR3 is 14 amino acids long. Germline V CDR1 and CDR2: SGHVS, FNYEAQ. V was trimmed by 3 bases and J by 4 bases, leaving 10 bases between them. CDR3 loop: CASSFTRGYNEQFF. The CDR3 DNA is TGTGCCAGCAGCTTCACTAGGGGTTACAATGAGCAGTTCTTC.

The sample holds a few counts of this clonotype. V gene TRBV15 combines with J gene TRBJ1-1; D gene unclear. The CDR3 length is 15 residues. Germline V gene data show CDR1 as LNHNV and CDR2 as YYDKDF (reference sequence). The V and J ends lost 0 bases and 4 bases respectively, with 12 bases between them. The CDR3 loop is CATSREFGASTEAFF. The CDR3 DNA reads as TGTGCCACCAGCAGAGAATTCGGCGCCAGCACTGAAGCTTTCTTT. The complete variable domain, with remaining parts taken from reference TRBV15 and TRBJ1-1, reads DAMVIQNPRYQVTQFGKPVTLSCSQTLNHNVMYWYQQKSSQAPKLLFHYYDKDFNNEADTPDNFQSRRPNTSFCFLDIRSPGLGDTAMYLCATSREFGASTEAFFGQGTRLTVV.

This clonotype was counted a few times. The rearrangement joins TRBV18 to TRBJ2-1; D remains unclear. From germline, CDR1 is KGHSH and CDR2 LQKENI. This CDR3 is built from 11 residues. Trimming stripped 2 bases from V and 13 bases from J, with 9 bases between. CDR3 nucleotide sequence: TGTGCCAGCTCACCATTTAAGGCACAGTTCTTC. Translation: CASSPFKAQFF.

This clonotype appeared a few times. The V gene is TRBV5-1, the J gene TRBJ2-5; D is possibly TRBD2 (5 bases). The CDR3 spans 16 residues. Trimming pared 3 bases from V and 5 bases from J, leaving 20 bases between. Germline V CDR1 and CDR2: SGHRS, YFSETQ. DNA of the CDR3: TGCGCCAGCAGCTCCCCGGTGGGGAGCGTTCAGGAGACCCAGTACTTC. This encodes CASSSPVGSVQETQYF.